These 22 T cell receptor beta chains came from one sample sequenced in a study of cytomegalovirus exposure and HLA in healthy donors. Primers included in the PCR were 60 Vbeta and 13 Jbeta primers. The repertoire was sequenced with immunoSEQ multiplex PCR; TCRdb's copy has only in-frame clones and lacks some. The sample records 100,000 to 150,000 clones, approximately 80% being singletons. The sample consisted of PBMCs. The receptors were sampled from a young woman in good health and CMV-seronegative.

This clone was counted a few times. DNA of the CDR3: TGTGCCTGGAGTGTTACCCTACCCCTCCTAGCGGGGGGGCATACCGGGGAGCTGTTTTTT. It encodes CAWSVTLPLLAGGHTGELFF. V gene TRBV30 combines with J gene TRBJ2-2, with 12 bases matching TRBD2. Unmatched junction bases numbered 16, after V lost 0 bases and J lost 5 bases. The germline gives CDR1 GTSNPN, CDR2 SVGIG (reference sequence). This CDR3 is built from 20 residues.

The chain carries TRBV11-2 and TRBJ1-2; D not resolved. The CDR3 contains 12 residues. Trimming left V 3 bases short and J 5 bases short, with 7 bases between. The germline V gene encodes CDR1 SGHAT and CDR2 FQNNGV. CDR3 nucleotide sequence: TGTGCCAGCAGCTTGAGGAGTTATGGCTACACCTTC. Residues: CASSLRSYGYTF. The whole variable domain, filled in from reference TRBV11-2 and TRBJ1-2, reads EAGVAQSPRYKIIEKRQSVAFWCNPISGHATLYWYQQILGQGPKLLIQFQNNGVVDDSQLPKDRFSAERLKGVDSTLKIQPAKLEDSAVYLCASSLRSYGYTFGSGTRLTVV.

Notes on this clone: Within the sample, other DNA sequences also encode this same CDR3. This chain uses TRBV2 with TRBJ2-7; TRBD2 aligns across 9 bases. V dropped 4 bases and J dropped 6; count of bases not matched to a gene: 7. The V gene's germline CDR1 is SNHLY and CDR2 FYNNEI. The CDR3 consists of 14 residues. This CDR3 is CASSVEAGGSEQYF. Here the CDR3 DNA reads TGTGCCAGCAGTGTGGAGGCGGGAGGGTCCGAGCAGTACTTC.

This clone was counted between two and nine times. The V call is TRBV6-5, the J call TRBJ1-2; TRBD1 matches at 9 bases. CDR3 length equals 14 residues. J was trimmed by 2 bases and V by 6 bases; bases with no gene match: 4. Per germline, CDR1 MNHEY and CDR2 SVGAGI. As DNA, the CDR3 is TGTGCCAGCAGCCCCGACAGGGGGAACTATGGCTACACCTTC. Amino acids: CASSPDRGNYGYTF.

This rearrangement joins TRBV7-2 to TRBJ2-3; 7 bases fit TRBD1. V dropped 0 bases and J dropped 2; count of bases not matched to a gene: 5. This CDR3 contains 16 residues. CDR1 and CDR2 from the germline V gene are SGHTA and FQGNSA. CDR3 DNA: TGTGCCAGCAGCTTAGCGACAGGGCCATTCACAGATACGCAGTATTTT. It translates to CASSLATGPFTDTQYF.

This clone has a handful of counts. The chain recombines TRBV7-9 with TRBJ2-3; maybe TRBD2 (6 bases). The CDR3 totals 14 residues. Germline V gene lookup returns CDR1 SEHNR and CDR2 FQNEAQ (reference sequence). Trimming shortened V by 5 bases and J by 0 bases, and 9 bases separated the two germline ends. The CDR3 is CASSHGGSTDTQYF. As DNA, the CDR3 is TGTGCCAGCAGCCATGGGGGGAGCACAGATACGCAGTATTTT.

The chain carries TRBV6-1 and TRBJ2-7; tentatively, D is TRBD1 (6 bases). Trimming removed 7 bases at V and 3 bases at J, with 16 bases between. Germline CDR1 is MNHNS and CDR2 is SASEGT. The CDR3 is 14 amino acids. CDR3 nucleotides: TGTGCCAGCATTTCAGGGGAGTGGGACTACGAGCAGTACTTC. Translating gives CASISGEWDYEQYF.

V gene TRBV30 combines with J gene TRBJ1-1; 11 nucleotides align to TRBD1. Losses at the gene ends were 3 bases for V and 10 bases for J; bases not matched to a gene: 13. CDR1 GTSNPN and CDR2 SVGIG come from the germline V gene (reference sequence). The CDR3 spans 15 residues. The CDR3 sequence is CAWSFPGTGGRGAFF. In DNA form, the CDR3 reads TGTGCCTGGAGCTTCCCCGGGACAGGGGGGAGGGGAGCTTTCTTT. Full variable domain (outside the CDR3, taken from reference TRBV30 and TRBJ1-1): SQTIHQWPATLVQPVGSPLSLECTVEGTSNPNLYWYRQAAGRGLQLLFYSVGIGQISSEVPQNLSASRPQDRQFILSSKKLLLSDSGFYLCAWSFPGTGGRGAFFGQGTRLTVV.

This sequence joins TRBV19 and TRBJ1-1; D not certain. Trimming pared 3 bases from V and 8 bases from J, leaving 10 bases between. The CDR3 consists of 12 residues. The germline V gene has CDR1 LNHDA and CDR2 SQIVND (reference sequence). CDR3: CASSIHGREAFF. CDR3 nucleotide sequence: TGTGCCAGTAGTATCCATGGCAGGGAAGCTTTCTTT.

The V gene is TRBV16, the J gene TRBJ1-4; 7 bases match TRBD1. Looked up from germline, CDR1 is KGHSY and CDR2 is FQNENV. Trimming removed 6 bases from V and 0 bases from J; junction bases left unmatched: 4. The CDR3 has 15 amino acids. CDR3 amino acids: CASRDRHATNEKLFF. CDR3 nucleotide sequence: TGTGCCAGCAGGGACAGGCACGCAACTAATGAAAAACTGTTTTTT.

This clone has only a few counts. The V gene is TRBV5-1, the J gene TRBJ2-3; D unclear. The CDR3 spans 16 residues. Germline V gene data show CDR1 as SGHRS and CDR2 as YFSETQ. The V and J ends lost 3 bases and 0 bases respectively, with 14 bases between them. The CDR3: CASSSNPGGSTDTQYF. CDR3 bases: TGCGCCAGCAGCTCTAACCCGGGTGGGAGCACAGATACGCAGTATTTT.

This clone occurred a few times. The J gene is TRBJ2-3, the V gene TRBV9; 11 bases fit TRBD2. Germline V gene data show CDR1 as SGDLS and CDR2 as YYNGEE. Trimming took 5 bases from V and 3 from J; bases not matched to a gene: 5. The CDR3 sequence is 15 residues long. CDR3 protein: CASSPSGGRTDTQYF. The CDR3 nucleotides read TGTGCCAGCAGTCCTAGCGGGGGGAGGACAGATACGCAGTATTTT.

The J gene is TRBJ2-2, the V gene TRBV5-4, with D perhaps matching TRBD1 (5 bases). V shed 4 bases and J shed 4 bases, with 17 bases lying between them. Germline CDR1 and CDR2: SGHNT and YYREEE (reference sequence). The CDR3 is made up of 16 amino acids. CDR3: CASSAFQGRPTGELFF. For the CDR3, the DNA is TGTGCCAGCAGCGCGTTCCAGGGTAGACCCACCGGGGAGCTGTTTTTT.

This clone has a handful of counts. The chain has TRBV5-1 and TRBJ2-3, with D tentatively TRBD2 (5 bases). V was trimmed by 0 bases and J by 4 bases, leaving 9 bases between them. From germline, CDR1 is SGHRS and CDR2 YFSETQ. The CDR3 totals 14 residues. The CDR3 sequence: CASSLVEGSDTQYF. The CDR3 DNA reads TGCGCCAGCAGCTTGGTTGAGGGCTCAGATACGCAGTATTTT. Combining the CDR3 with reference TRBV5-1 and TRBJ2-3 gives the whole variable domain KAGVTQTPRYLIKTRGQQVTLSCSPISGHRSVSWYQQTPGQGLQFLFEYFSETQRNKGNFPGRFSGRQFSNSRSEMNVSTLELGDSALYLCASSLVEGSDTQYFGPGTRLTVL.

The rearrangement uses TRBV10-3 and TRBJ2-5; maybe TRBD2 (5 bases). The end of the DNA is better explained by TRBJ2-7, so the J call may be wrong. Germline-derived CDR1 and CDR2 are ENHRY and SYGVKD. The CDR3 spans 17 residues. Here the CDR3 reads CAISVGPRDTPFYEQYF. For the CDR3, the DNA is TGTGCCATCTCAGTCGGGCCGAGGGATACCCCATTCTACGAGCAGTACTTC.

This rearrangement joins TRBV19 to TRBJ2-4; TRBD2 is a possible D gene (5 bases). The CDR3 is made up of 14 amino acids. From germline, CDR1 is LNHDA and CDR2 SQIVND (reference sequence). The V and J ends lost 5 bases and 6 bases respectively, with 14 bases between them. The DNA of the CDR3 is TGTGCCAGTAGTTTCACGGACTCCAGAAACATTCAGTACTTC. Its protein is CASSFTDSRNIQYF.

J is TRBJ2-2 and V is TRBV5-5, with D tentatively TRBD1 (5 bases). This CDR3 has 18 residues. V gave up 3 bases and J gave up 2 bases, with 20 bases separating them. Germline CDR1 is SGHKS and CDR2 is YYEKEE (reference sequence). CDR3 sequence reads: CASSSTRWGRDNTGELFF. CDR3 DNA sequence: TGTGCCAGCAGCTCGACCCGCTGGGGCAGGGATAACACCGGGGAGCTGTTTTTT.

This clone appeared a few times. The chain employs TRBV4-1 and TRBJ1-1, with D possibly TRBD1 on 6 matching bases. V lost 4 bases to trimming and J lost 1 base, with 10 bases between them. The CDR3 has 14 amino acids. The V gene's germline CDR1 is MGHRA and CDR2 YSYEKL. The CDR3 DNA follows: TGCGCCAGCAGCCTCGGACAGCAGAACACTGAAGCTTTCTTT. This sequence encodes CASSLGQQNTEAFF.

CDR3 coding DNA: TGTGCCAGTAGATCGGGACTAGCGCTTCAAGAGACCCAGTACTTC. Translating it yields CASRSGLALQETQYF. This chain connects TRBV19 to TRBJ2-5, with 10 bases identical to TRBD2. There are 15 residues in the CDR3. Germline trimming cut 6 bases from V and 2 bases from J; bases unmatched to any gene: 6. CDR1 and CDR2 (germline): LNHDA, SQIVND (reference sequence). Using reference TRBV19 and TRBJ2-5 for the parts outside the CDR3, the full variable domain is DGGITQSPKYLFRKEGQNVTLSCEQNLNHDAMYWYRQDPGQGLRLIYYSQIVNDFQKGDIAEGYSVSREKKESFPLTVTSAQKNPTAFYLCASRSGLALQETQYFGPGTRLLVL.

The chain is built from TRBV18 and TRBJ1-1, with D unresolved. The CDR3 loop spans 13 amino acids. Trimming cost V 6 bases and J 7 bases, with 15 bases left between them. Per the germline V gene, CDR1 is KGHSH and CDR2 is LQKENI. CDR3 bases: TGTGCCAGCTCCTATACTGCGGGCATTGAAGCTTTCTTT. Amino acid sequence: CASSYTAGIEAFF.

The rearrangement uses TRBV18 and TRBJ2-3; D remains ambiguous. Trimming removed 3 bases at V and 1 base at J, with 11 bases between. The CDR3 is 15 amino acids. Germline CDR1 is KGHSH and CDR2 is LQKENI. The CDR3 DNA is TGTGCCAGCTCACCGAGACACCAGCGCACAGATACGCAGTATTTT. Translating it yields CASSPRHQRTDTQYF.

The chain couples TRBV7-9 to TRBJ2-5; tentatively, D is TRBD2 (6 bases). Germline CDR1 SEHNR, CDR2 FQNEAQ (reference sequence). The CDR3 consists of 15 residues. Trimming stripped 5 bases from V and 0 bases from J, with 13 bases between. The CDR3 is CASSPLLADQETQYF. CDR3 nucleotide sequence: TGTGCCAGCAGCCCGTTACTAGCTGACCAAGAGACCCAGTACTTC.